A selection of T cell receptor beta chains follows, all from one sample in a study of cytomegalovirus exposure and HLA in healthy donors. Profiling relied on immunoSEQ multiplex PCR, and the TCRdb table lists in-frame clones only, not all of them. The sample carries roughly 120,000 clones, about three quarters recorded once. The material sequenced was PBMCs. Every receptor here comes from a man aged 55 to 69 in good health and CMV-seropositive. Both conserved end residues are part of each CDR3. A D gene is named only where the DNA matches it firmly. Clone sizes are given selectively: once, few, many, or a class where the clone is expanded.

d_gene | j_gene | v_gene | abundance | CDR3aa | CDR3nt
TRBD1 | TRBJ2-7 | TRBV9 | . | CASSVVAGGRDEQYF | TGTGCCAGCAGCGTAGTGGCAGGGGGTCGGGACGAGCAGTACTTC
. | TRBJ2-7 | TRBV15 | . | CATSREYTYEQYF | TGTGCCACCAGCAGAGAGTATACCTACGAGCAGTACTTC
TRBD2 | TRBJ2-2 | TRBV10-1 | . | CASSSNPGLAGAHTGELFF | TGCGCCAGCAGCTCCAACCCGGGACTAGCGGGGGCCCACACCGGGGAGCTGTTTTTT
TRBD2 | TRBJ2-5 | TRBV28 | . | CASSLILAGVQETQYF | TGTGCCAGCAGTTTAATCCTAGCGGGAGTCCAAGAGACCCAGTACTTC
. | TRBJ2-5 | TRBV6-1 | . | CASSDWGTAQETQYF | TGTGCCAGCAGTGATTGGGGCACGGCGCAAGAGACCCAGTACTTC
TRBD2 | TRBJ2-1 | TRBV7-9 | once | CASSRTTGGPYNEQFF | TGTGCCAGCAGCCGAACTACGGGAGGGCCGTACAATGAGCAGTTCTTC
TRBD1 | TRBJ1-2 | TRBV6-4 | . | CASSQGAEYGYTF | TGTGCCAGCAGCCAGGGGGCTGAGTATGGCTACACCTTC
TRBD2 | TRBJ2-3 | TRBV5-6 | . | CASSYTSGGLTDTQYF | TGTGCCAGCAGCTACACTAGCGGGGGGCTCACAGATACGCAGTATTTT
. | TRBJ2-3 | TRBV7-2 | . | CASSLGGGPNTQYF | TGTGCCAGCAGCTTAGGTGGGGGCCCGAATACGCAGTATTTT
. | TRBJ2-6 | TRBV5-1 | . | CASSLAGLPSGANGLTF | TGCGCCAGCAGCTTGGCCGGTCTCCCCTCTGGGGCCAACGGCCTGACTTTC
. | TRBJ2-7 | TRBV6-1 | . | CASRVVANDYEQYF | TGTGCCAGCAGGGTAGTAGCGAACGATTACGAGCAGTACTTC
TRBD1 | TRBJ2-7 | TRBV18 | . | CASSHGQDYEQYF | TGTGCCAGCTCACACGGACAGGACTACGAGCAGTACTTC
. | TRBJ2-7 | TRBV11-3 | . | CASSLGGPGEYEQYF | TGTGCCAGCAGCTTAGGAGGGCCGGGGGAGTACGAGCAGTACTTC
TRBD1 | TRBJ2-7 | TRBV28 | . | CASSPPGQVSSYEQYF | TGTGCCAGCAGTCCACCTGGACAGGTGAGCTCCTACGAGCAGTACTTC
TRBD2 | TRBJ2-5 | TRBV19 | . | CASSSSGGGQETQYF | TGTGCCAGTAGTTCTAGCGGGGGAGGTCAAGAGACCCAGTACTTC
. | TRBJ1-3 | TRBV4-1 | once | CASSQDLARGGNTIYF | TGCGCCAGCAGCCAAGATTTGGCCAGAGGTGGAAACACCATATATTTT
TRBD1 | TRBJ1-6 | TRBV19 | . | CASSIHRGRGSPLHF | TGTGCCAGTAGTATCCACAGGGGTAGAGGTTCACCCCTCCACTTT
TRBD1 | TRBJ1-3 | TRBV6-6 | once | CASSRDRGSGNTIYF | TGTGCCAGCTCTAGGGACAGGGGCTCTGGAAACACCATATATTTT
. | TRBJ2-1 | TRBV11-2 | few | CASSQRRDYNEQFF | TGTGCCAGCAGCCAGAGGCGGGATTACAATGAGCAGTTCTTC
. | TRBJ1-3 | TRBV6-1 | . | CASSLQERSGNTIYF | TGTGCCAGCAGTCTCCAAGAGAGGTCTGGAAACACCATATATTTT
. | TRBJ2-3 | TRBV29-1 | . | CSVSEGVADTQYF | TGCAGCGTTTCCGAGGGAGTGGCAGATACGCAGTATTTT
. | TRBJ1-2 | TRBV7-2 | . | CASSLTGGSGGYTF | TGTGCCAGCAGCTTGACCGGGGGAAGCGGTGGCTACACCTTC
TRBD1 | TRBJ1-1 | TRBV9 | . | CASSVGWDRGEAFF | TGTGCCAGCAGCGTAGGATGGGACAGGGGAGAAGCTTTCTTT
TRBD2 | TRBJ2-3 | TRBV5-1 | . | CASSGSGGGDTQYF | TGCGCCAGCAGCGGTAGCGGGGGGGGAGATACGCAGTATTTT
. | TRBJ2-5 | TRBV30 | few | CAWSQTGSQETQYF | TGTGCCTGGAGTCAGACGGGGAGCCAAGAGACCCAGTACTTC
. | TRBJ2-5 | TRBV6-5 | . | CASSYAGTQYF | TGTGCCAGCAGTTACGCCGGGACCCAGTACTTC
TRBD1 | TRBJ2-5 | TRBV5-1 | . | CASSWGQGGETQYF | TGCGCCAGCAGCTGGGGACAGGGAGGAGAGACCCAGTACTTC
. | TRBJ1-2 | TRBV6-6 | . | CASSYSTGHVGYTF | TGTGCCAGCAGTTACTCAACGGGACATGTTGGCTACACCTTC
TRBD1 | TRBJ2-5 | TRBV11-2 | few | CASSSRQTGETQYF | TGTGCCAGCAGCTCCCGCCAGACAGGGGAGACCCAGTACTTC
. | TRBJ2-1 | TRBV27 | . | CASSYISSNEQFF | TGTGCCAGCAGTTATATTTCGAGCAATGAGCAGTTCTTC
. | TRBJ2-7 | TRBV5-4 | few | CASSPRGAYEQYF | TGTGCCAGCAGCCCCAGGGGAGCCTACGAGCAGTACTTC
. | TRBJ2-2 | TRBV5-4 | once | CASSPGGGQRPTGELFF | TGTGCCAGCAGCCCTGGGGGGGGGCAAAGGCCCACCGGGGAGCTGTTTTTT
. | TRBJ2-5 | TRBV4-1 | . | CASSQDYGVETQYF | TGCGCCAGCAGCCAAGATTACGGGGTAGAGACCCAGTACTTC
TRBD2 | TRBJ2-1 | TRBV5-5 | . | CASSLGTSGEQFF | TGTGCCAGCAGCCTAGGGACTAGCGGTGAGCAGTTCTTC
TRBD1 | TRBJ1-1 | TRBV5-1 | . | CASSSTGTVTEAFF | TGCGCCAGCAGCTCCACCGGGACAGTCACTGAAGCTTTCTTT
TRBD2 | TRBJ2-2 | TRBV18 | . | CASSISGSVSGELFF | TGTGCCAGCTCGATTAGCGGGAGTGTGTCCGGGGAGCTGTTTTTT
. | TRBJ1-1 | TRBV5-1 | . | CASRDHRDSAEAFF | TGCGCCAGCAGGGATCATCGGGACTCGGCTGAAGCTTTCTTT
. | TRBJ2-7 | TRBV7-9 | once | CASTKVAEAYEQYF | TGTGCCAGCACAAAGGTGGCGGAGGCCTACGAGCAGTACTTC
. | TRBJ2-2 | TRBV6-1 | . | CASSNQQATGELFF | TGTGCCAGCAGCAATCAACAGGCCACCGGGGAGCTGTTTTTT
. | TRBJ2-7 | TRBV9 | . | CASSVGSRSSYEQYF | TGTGCCAGCAGCGTAGGAAGCCGTAGCTCCTACGAGCAGTACTTC
. | TRBJ2-3 | TRBV7-6 | . | CASSGTPLSTDTQYF | TGTGCCAGCAGTGGGACTCCTCTCAGCACAGATACGCAGTATTTT
. | TRBJ1-6 | TRBV19 | . | CASSITGSSYNSPLHF | TGTGCCAGTAGTATAACGGGGAGCTCCTATAATTCACCCCTCCACTTT
. | TRBJ1-3 | TRBV12-2 | . | CASRLNPRQGGSGNTIYF | TGTGCAAGTCGCTTAAACCCACGACAGGGGGGCTCTGGAAACACCATATATTTT
. | TRBJ1-1 | TRBV23-1 | . | CASSRTPQGNTEAFF | TGCGCCAGCAGTCGGACTCCACAGGGGAACACTGAAGCTTTCTTT
TRBD1 | TRBJ1-6 | TRBV6-6 | many | CASRRDRGSGSPLHF | TGTGCCAGCAGACGGGACAGGGGTAGTGGTTCACCCCTCCACTTT
. | TRBJ1-4 | TRBV5-1 | . | CASSRMEGAGNEKLFF | TGCGCCAGCAGCCGGATGGAAGGGGCCGGTAATGAAAAACTGTTTTTT
TRBD1 | TRBJ2-6 | TRBV5-4 | . | CASSSEGTGGFGANVLTF | TGTGCCAGCAGCTCAGAGGGGACAGGGGGATTTGGGGCCAACGTCCTGACTTTC
TRBD1 | TRBJ2-7 | TRBV6-5 | once | CASSFGQGGYEQYF | TGTGCCAGCAGCTTCGGACAGGGGGGGTACGAGCAGTACTTC
. | TRBJ1-5 | TRBV19 | . | CASSSPPAGNQPQHF | TGTGCCAGTAGTTCCCCCCCGGCGGGCAATCAGCCCCAGCATTTT
TRBD1 | TRBJ1-5 | TRBV18 | . | CASSPNRGLVQPQHF | TGTGCCAGCTCACCAAACAGGGGGCTTGTTCAGCCCCAGCATTTT
TRBD1 | TRBJ2-4 | TRBV6-1 | . | CASSETGTGGAKNSQYF | TGTGCCAGCAGTGAAACCGGGACAGGGGGCGCCAAAAACAGTCAGTACTTC
. | TRBJ2-7 | TRBV28 | . | CASRGPGLTYEQYF | TGTGCCAGCAGAGGCCCGGGACTCACCTACGAGCAGTACTTC